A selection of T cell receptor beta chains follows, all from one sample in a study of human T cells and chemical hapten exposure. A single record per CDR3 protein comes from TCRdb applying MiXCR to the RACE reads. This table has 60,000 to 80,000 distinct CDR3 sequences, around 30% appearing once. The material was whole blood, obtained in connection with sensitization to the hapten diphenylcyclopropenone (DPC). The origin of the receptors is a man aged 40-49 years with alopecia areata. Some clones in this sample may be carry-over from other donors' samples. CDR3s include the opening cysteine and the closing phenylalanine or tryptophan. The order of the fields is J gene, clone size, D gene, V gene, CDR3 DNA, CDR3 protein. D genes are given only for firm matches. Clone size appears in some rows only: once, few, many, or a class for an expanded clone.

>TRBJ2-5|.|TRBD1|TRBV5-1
TGCGCCAGCAGCCAGACAGGGGAAGAGACCCAGTACTTC
CASSQTGEETQYF
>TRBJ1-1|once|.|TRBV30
TGTGCCTGGAGTGTACAGTCGAACACTGAAGCTTTCTTT
CAWSVQSNTEAFF
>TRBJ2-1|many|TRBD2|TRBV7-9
TGTGCCAGCAGCTCCGATCTAGCGGGAGACTACAATGAGCAGTTCTTC
CASSSDLAGDYNEQFF
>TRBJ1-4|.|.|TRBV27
TGTGCCAGCAGTTTATCGCCCGGGACTTATGAAAAACTGTTTTTT
CASSLSPGTYEKLFF
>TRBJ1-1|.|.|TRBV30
TGTGCCTGGAGTGTCCCCGGACTGATGAACACTGAAGCTTTCTTT
CAWSVPGLMNTEAFF
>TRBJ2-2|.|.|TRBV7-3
TGTGCCAGCAGCTTAAATGACGGGTACACCGGGGAGCTGTTTTTT
CASSLNDGYTGELFF
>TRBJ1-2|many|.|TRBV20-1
TGCAGTGCTAGGTTGGACTCATATGGCTACACCTTC
CSARLDSYGYTF
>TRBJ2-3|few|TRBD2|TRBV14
TGTGCCAGCAGCCAGGGACTAGCCCTCACAGATACGCAGTATTTT
CASSQGLALTDTQYF
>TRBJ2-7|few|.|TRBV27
TGTGCCAGCAGTTTAGGGGGCCCCTACGAGCAGTACTTC
CASSLGGPYEQYF
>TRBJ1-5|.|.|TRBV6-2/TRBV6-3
TGTGCCAGCAGGTACGGGCGGCACACCGGCGGAATATATAGCAATCAGCCCCAGCATTTT
CASRYGRHTGGIYSNQPQHF
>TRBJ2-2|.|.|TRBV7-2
TGTGCCAGCAGCCCTACCGGGACCAGGACCACCGGGGAGCTGTTTTTT
CASSPTGTRTTGELFF
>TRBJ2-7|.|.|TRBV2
TGTGCCAGCAGTGAAGGGGACTCCTACGAGCAGTACTTC
CASSEGDSYEQYF
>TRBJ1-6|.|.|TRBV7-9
TGTGCCAGCAGCTTAGGTAACCCGCGGTCACCCCTCCACTTT
CASSLGNPRSPLHF
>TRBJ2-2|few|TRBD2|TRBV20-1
TGCAGTGCTGCCCCAGCGGGGGAGAACACCGGGGAGCTGTTTTTT
CSAAPAGENTGELFF
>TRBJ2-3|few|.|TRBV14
TGTGCCAGCAGCCACGACACCGGAGATACGCAGTATTTT
CASSHDTGDTQYF
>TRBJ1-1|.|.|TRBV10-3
TGTGCCATCAGTGAGTCTGGGGGGGTGGGGAGCACTGAAGCTTTCTTT
CAISESGGVGSTEAFF
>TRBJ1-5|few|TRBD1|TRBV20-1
TGCAGTGCTAGAGTTGGGACAGGGGCGGGTAGCAATCAGCCCCAGCATTTT
CSARVGTGAGSNQPQHF
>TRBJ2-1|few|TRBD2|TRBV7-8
TGTGCCAGCAGCCCGAGCGGGAGGGCCCACAATGAGCAGTTCTTC
CASSPSGRAHNEQFF
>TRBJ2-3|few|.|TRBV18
TGTGCCAGCTCACCAGACGGGTTCGATACGCAGTATTTT
CASSPDGFDTQYF
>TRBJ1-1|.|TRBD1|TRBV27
TGTGCCAGCAGTCCGTGGGACAGCTTCCTGAACACTGAAGCTTTCTTT
CASSPWDSFLNTEAFF
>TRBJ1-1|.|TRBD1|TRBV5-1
TGCGCCAGCAGCTCGACAGGGAGGACTGAAGCTTTCTTT
CASSSTGRTEAFF
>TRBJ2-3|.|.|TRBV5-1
TGCGCCAGCAGCTTAGACAGGCCCAACGGGGATACGCAGTATTTT
CASSLDRPNGDTQYF
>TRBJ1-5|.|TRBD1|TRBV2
TGTGCCAGCAGTGATGGGACAGGGAATCAGCCCCGGCATTTT
CASSDGTGNQPRHF
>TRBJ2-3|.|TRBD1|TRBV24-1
TGTGCCACCAGTGTCGGGACAGGGGGCCAGGATACGCAGTATTTT
CATSVGTGGQDTQYF
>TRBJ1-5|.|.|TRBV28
TGTGCCAGCAGTTTAGTAGGGACCCCGAGGGGGCCCCAGCATTTT
CASSLVGTPRGPQHF
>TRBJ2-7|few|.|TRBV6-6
TGTGCCAGCAGTTTTGGTACGGGCTACGAGCAGTACTTC
CASSFGTGYEQYF
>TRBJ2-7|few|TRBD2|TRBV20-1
TGCAGTGCTAGAGATCGTACTGGGACTAGAGCCTACGAGCAGTACTTC
CSARDRTGTRAYEQYF
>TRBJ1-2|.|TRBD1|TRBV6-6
TGTGCCAGCACCGACAGGGATAACTATGGCTACACCTTC
CASTDRDNYGYTF
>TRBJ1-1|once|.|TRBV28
TGTGCCAGCAGTTTAGAAGTCACTGCGAACACTGAAGCTTTCTTT
CASSLEVTANTEAFF
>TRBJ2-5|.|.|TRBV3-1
TGTGCCAGCAGCCAAAGCATGGAGACCCAGTACTTC
CASSQSMETQYF
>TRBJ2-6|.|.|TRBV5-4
TGTGCCAGCAGCTTGGTCGCGGGACGGCTCTCTGGGGCCAACGTCCTGACTTTC
CASSLVAGRLSGANVLTF
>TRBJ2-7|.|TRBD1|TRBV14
TGTGCCAGCAGCCCGATAGGGGGCCTCTACGAGCAGTACTTC
CASSPIGGLYEQYF
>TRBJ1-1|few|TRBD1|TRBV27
TGTGCCAGCTCCGGGACAGATAACACTGAAGCTTTCTTT
CASSGTDNTEAFF
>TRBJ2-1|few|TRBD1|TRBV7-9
TGTGCCAGCAGCAATCCGGGACAGGGGAGAAATGAGCAGTTCTTC
CASSNPGQGRNEQFF
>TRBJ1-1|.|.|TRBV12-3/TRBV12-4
TGTGCCAGCAGTTCCGCGACCCGAAACACTGAAGCTTTCTTT
CASSSATRNTEAFF
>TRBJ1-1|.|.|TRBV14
TGTGCCAGCAGCCAAGACCCCAGGGGAGGAAGAACGAACACTGAAGCTTTCTTT
CASSQDPRGGRTNTEAFF
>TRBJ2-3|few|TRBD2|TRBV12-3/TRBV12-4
TGTGCCAGCAGTCTAGCGGGAGGGTACACAGATACGCAGTATTTT
CASSLAGGYTDTQYF